These 8 T cell receptor beta chains were sequenced from one sample in a study of shared clonotypes between healthy human individuals. Produced via immunoSEQ multiplex PCR; TCRdb's table is partial and in-frame only. The sample includes roughly 510,000 clones, about 75% seen only once; the top ten take about 12%. Sequencing used PBMCs. The origin of the receptors is a woman between 40 and 50 years old in good health. Some clones in this sample may be carry-over from other donors' samples.

The DNA of the CDR3 is TGTGCCAGCAGTGACAGGGCCGGCGCCTACAATGAGCAGTTCTTC. This encodes CASSDRAGAYNEQFF. The rearrangement links TRBV6-4 to TRBJ2-1; D not certain. Trimming took 2 bases from V and 2 from J, leaving 10 bases between them. The CDR3 sequence is 15 residues long. Germline assignment: CDR1 MRHNA and CDR2 SNTAGT.

V and J are TRBV5-6 and TRBJ2-4; 10 bases fit TRBD2. With 4 bases clipped from V and 2 bases from J, the junction kept 6 bases outside the gene matches. Germline-derived CDR1 and CDR2 are SGHDT and YYEEEE. The CDR3 spans 16 residues. CDR3 DNA sequence: TGTGCCAGCAGCCCAAGCGGGAGGGCGACCAAAAACATTCAGTACTTC. This sequence encodes CASSPSGRATKNIQYF.

The genes are TRBV27 and TRBJ2-1; 7 bases are a match to TRBD1. This CDR3 has 11 residues. J gave up 15 bases and V 6 bases, and 8 bases lay outside the gene matches. Per germline, CDR1 MNHEY and CDR2 SMNVEV (reference sequence). The CDR3 is CASSRQGLWFF. The CDR3 bases are TGTGCCAGCAGCCGACAGGGTTTGTGGTTCTTC.

This clone has at least ten counts. The J gene is TRBJ2-2, the V gene TRBV11-2; D is uncertain. CDR1 and CDR2 (germline): SGHAT, FQNNGV. Trimming removed 0 bases from V and 4 bases from J, with 9 bases in between. The CDR3 totals 15 residues. The CDR3 reads CASSLDGGFTGELFF. Here the CDR3 DNA reads TGTGCCAGCAGCTTAGACGGTGGGTTCACCGGGGAGCTGTTTTTT. The full variable domain, its missing parts supplied by reference TRBV11-2 and TRBJ2-2, is EAGVAQSPRYKIIEKRQSVAFWCNPISGHATLYWYQQILGQGPKLLIQFQNNGVVDDSQLPKDRFSAERLKGVDSTLKIQPAKLEDSAVYLCASSLDGGFTGELFFGEGSRLTVL.

V gene TRBV2 combines with J gene TRBJ1-5, with D possibly matching TRBD1 (6 bases). The CDR3 covers 13 residues. The V end was cut by 6 bases, the J end by 10 bases, with 16 bases between. CDR1 SNHLY and CDR2 FYNNEI come from the germline V gene. For the CDR3, the DNA is TGTGCCAGCAGGCGCGGGGGCCCAGAACCCCAGCATTTT. This codes for CASRRGGPEPQHF.

The gene calls are TRBV28 and TRBJ2-3; a possible D gene is TRBD2 (6 bases). The CDR3 sequence is 13 residues long. In germline, CDR1 is MDHEN, CDR2 SYDVKM. Trimming removed 1 base from V and 4 bases from J, with 6 bases in between. CDR3 sequence: CASSLSGADTQYF. In nucleotides, the CDR3 is TGTGCCAGCAGTTTATCGGGGGCAGATACGCAGTATTTT.

CDR3 bases: TGTGCCAGTAGTGGAGGGACTAGCGAAGCAGATACGCAGTATTTT. Translating gives CASSGGTSEADTQYF. The chain couples TRBV19 to TRBJ2-3, with 10 nucleotides matching TRBD2. The CDR3 runs to 15 residues. In germline, CDR1 is LNHDA, CDR2 SQIVND (reference sequence). V dropped 5 bases and J dropped 4; count of bases not matched to a gene: 6.

V and J are TRBV27 and TRBJ2-7, with 11 bases matching TRBD2. Per the germline V gene, CDR1 is MNHEY and CDR2 is SMNVEV (reference sequence). Trimming took 5 bases from V and 2 from J; bases not matched to a gene: 8. The CDR3 extends over 16 amino acids. CDR3 DNA: TGTGCCAGCAGTCCTGTAGCGGGAGGGTTTGCCTACGAGCAGTACTTC. Translated: CASSPVAGGFAYEQYF.